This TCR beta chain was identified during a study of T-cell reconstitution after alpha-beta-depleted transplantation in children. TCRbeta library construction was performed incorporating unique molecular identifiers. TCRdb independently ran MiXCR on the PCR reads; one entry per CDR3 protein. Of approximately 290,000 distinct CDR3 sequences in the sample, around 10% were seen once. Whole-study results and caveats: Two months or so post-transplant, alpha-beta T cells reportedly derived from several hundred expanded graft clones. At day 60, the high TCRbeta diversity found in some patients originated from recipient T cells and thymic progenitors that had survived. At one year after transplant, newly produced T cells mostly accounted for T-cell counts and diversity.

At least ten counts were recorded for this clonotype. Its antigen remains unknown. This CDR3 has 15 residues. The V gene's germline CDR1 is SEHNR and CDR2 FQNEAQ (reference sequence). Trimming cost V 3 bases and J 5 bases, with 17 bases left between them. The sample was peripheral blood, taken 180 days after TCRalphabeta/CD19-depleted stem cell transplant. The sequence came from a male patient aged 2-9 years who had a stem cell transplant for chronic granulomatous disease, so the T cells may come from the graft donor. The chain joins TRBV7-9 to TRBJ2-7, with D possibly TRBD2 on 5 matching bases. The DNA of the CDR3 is TGTGCCAGCAGCTTTCGTCTGGGGAGATACCACGAGCAGTACTTC. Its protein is CASSFRLGRYHEQYF.